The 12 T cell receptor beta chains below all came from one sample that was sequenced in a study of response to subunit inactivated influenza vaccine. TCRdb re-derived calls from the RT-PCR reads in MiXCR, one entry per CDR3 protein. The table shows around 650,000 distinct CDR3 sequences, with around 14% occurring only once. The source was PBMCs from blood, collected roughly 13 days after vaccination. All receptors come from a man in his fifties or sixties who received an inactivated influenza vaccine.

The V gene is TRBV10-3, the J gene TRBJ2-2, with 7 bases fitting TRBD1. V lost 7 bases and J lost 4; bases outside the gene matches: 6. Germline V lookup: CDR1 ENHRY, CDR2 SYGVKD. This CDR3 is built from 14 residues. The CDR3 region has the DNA TGTGCCATCAAAGGGGGCGAGAGCACCGGGGAGCTGTTTTTT. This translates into CAIKGGESTGELFF.

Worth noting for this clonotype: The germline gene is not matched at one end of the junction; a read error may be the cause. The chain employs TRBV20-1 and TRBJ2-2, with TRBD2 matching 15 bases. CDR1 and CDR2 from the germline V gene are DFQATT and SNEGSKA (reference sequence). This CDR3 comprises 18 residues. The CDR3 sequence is CSVYPGLAGGTKTGELFF. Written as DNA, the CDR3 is TGCAGTGTATATCCGGGACTAGCGGGGGGAACGAAAACCGGGGAGCTGTTTTTT.

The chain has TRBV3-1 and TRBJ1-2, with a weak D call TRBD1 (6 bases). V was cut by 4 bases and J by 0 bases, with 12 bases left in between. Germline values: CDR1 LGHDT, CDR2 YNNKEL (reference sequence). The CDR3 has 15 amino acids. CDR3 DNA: TGTGCCAGCAGCCGGACAGAAATTTCTAACTATGGCTACACCTTC. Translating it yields CASSRTEISNYGYTF.

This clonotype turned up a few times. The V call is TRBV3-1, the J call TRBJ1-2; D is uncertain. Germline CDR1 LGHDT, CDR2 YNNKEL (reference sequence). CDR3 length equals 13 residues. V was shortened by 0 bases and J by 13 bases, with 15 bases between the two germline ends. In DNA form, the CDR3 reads TGTGCCAGCAGCCAAGATATGGCCGTTCGTGTCACCTTC. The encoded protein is CASSQDMAVRVTF.

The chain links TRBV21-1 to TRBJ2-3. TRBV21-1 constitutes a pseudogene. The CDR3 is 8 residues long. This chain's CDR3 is CASPEVDF. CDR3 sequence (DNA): TGTGCCAGCCCCGAGGTGGATTTT.

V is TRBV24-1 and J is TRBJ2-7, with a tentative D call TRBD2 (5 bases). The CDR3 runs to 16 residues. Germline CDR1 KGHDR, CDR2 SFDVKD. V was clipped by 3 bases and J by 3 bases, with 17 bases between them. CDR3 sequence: CATSDPRTGRSYEQYF. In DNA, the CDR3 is TGTGCCACCAGTGATCCCCGGACTGGAAGAAGCTACGAGCAGTACTTC.

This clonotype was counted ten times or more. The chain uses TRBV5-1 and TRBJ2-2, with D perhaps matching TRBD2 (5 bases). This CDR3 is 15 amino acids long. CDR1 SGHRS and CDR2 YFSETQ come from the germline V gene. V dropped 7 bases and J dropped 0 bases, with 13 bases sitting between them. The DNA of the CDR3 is TGCGCCAGCCACGAGGGTGTTTCGAACACCGGGGAGCTGTTTTTT. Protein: CASHEGVSNTGELFF.

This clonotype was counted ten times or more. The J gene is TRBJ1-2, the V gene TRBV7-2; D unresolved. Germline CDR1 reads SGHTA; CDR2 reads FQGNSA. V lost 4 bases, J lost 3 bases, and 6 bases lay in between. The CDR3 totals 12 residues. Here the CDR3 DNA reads TGTGCCAGCAGCTCTTTAGACTATGGCTACACCTTC. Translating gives CASSSLDYGYTF.

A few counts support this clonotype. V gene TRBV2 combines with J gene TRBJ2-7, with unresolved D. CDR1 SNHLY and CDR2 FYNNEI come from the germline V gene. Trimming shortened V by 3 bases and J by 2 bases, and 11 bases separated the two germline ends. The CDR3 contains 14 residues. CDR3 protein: CASSDRTYTYEQYF. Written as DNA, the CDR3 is TGTGCCAGCAGTGATCGGACGTATACCTACGAGCAGTACTTC.

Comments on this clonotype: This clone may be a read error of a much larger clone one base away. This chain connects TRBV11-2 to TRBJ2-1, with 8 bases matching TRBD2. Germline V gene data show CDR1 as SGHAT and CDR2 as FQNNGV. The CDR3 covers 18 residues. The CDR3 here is CGSRRQLLAERGYNEQFF. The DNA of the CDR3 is TGTGGCAGCAGAAGACAGTTACTAGCGGAGAGAGGCTACAATGAGCAGTTCTTC.

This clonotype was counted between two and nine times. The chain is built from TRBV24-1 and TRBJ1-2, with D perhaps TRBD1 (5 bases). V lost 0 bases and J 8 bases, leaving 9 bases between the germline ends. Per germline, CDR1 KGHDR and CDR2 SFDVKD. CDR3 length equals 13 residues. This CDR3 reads CATSDLPGGGYTF. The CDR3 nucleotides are TGTGCCACCAGTGATTTGCCCGGGGGGGGCTACACCTTC.

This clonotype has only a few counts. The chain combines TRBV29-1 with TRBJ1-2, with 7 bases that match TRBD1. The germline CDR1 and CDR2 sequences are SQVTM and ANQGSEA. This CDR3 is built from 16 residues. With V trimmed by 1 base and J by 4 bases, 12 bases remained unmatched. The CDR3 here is CSVEAALKRGLYGYTF. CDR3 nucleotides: TGCAGCGTTGAAGCCGCCCTAAAGAGGGGGCTCTATGGCTACACCTTC.